These 8 T cell receptor beta chains were sequenced from one sample in a study of T cell repertoires in ileal Crohn's disease. Repertoires were generated with immunoSEQ multiplex PCR, while TCRdb's copy carries only in-frame clones and drops some. The table lists about 11,000 clones, 72% of them singletons, with less than 10% in the top ten. The time point is: neoterminal ileum biopsy at postoperative endoscopy, about 6 months after surgery. Sample: ileal tissue. The receptors originated from an adult with Crohn's disease.

Here the CDR3 DNA reads TGTGCCAGCAGTGAGTTCCGGGGGGTCTATGAGCAGTTCTTC. This codes for CASSEFRGVYEQFF. V and J are TRBV2 and TRBJ2-1; 7 nucleotides align to TRBD2. Germline lookup yields CDR1 SNHLY and CDR2 FYNNEI. With 3 bases clipped from V and 8 bases from J, the junction kept 7 bases outside the gene matches. CDR3 length equals 14 residues. Variable domain in full (rest from reference TRBV2 and TRBJ2-1): EPEVTQTPSHQVTQMGQEVILRCVPISNHLYFYWYRQILGQKVEFLVSFYNNEISEKSEIFDDQFSVERPDGSNFTLKIRSTKLEDSAMYFCASSEFRGVYEQFFGPGTRLTVL.

J is TRBJ2-5 and V is TRBV18, with D maybe TRBD2 (6 bases). V dropped 3 bases and J dropped 4 bases, with 15 bases sitting between them. This CDR3 spans 15 amino acids. Germline CDR1 KGHSH, CDR2 LQKENI. CDR3 nucleotide sequence: TGTGCCAGCTCACCCCCATCGGGAGACGGAGAGACCCAGTACTTC. It codes for CASSPPSGDGETQYF.

This clone came up a few times. This sequence joins TRBV5-5 and TRBJ2-7, with TRBD1 identical over 7 bases. Per the germline V gene, CDR1 is SGHKS and CDR2 is YYEKEE (reference sequence). The CDR3 covers 13 residues. Germline trimming cut 5 bases from V and 6 bases from J; bases unmatched to any gene: 8. The CDR3 loop is CASSRQGWGEQYF. The CDR3 coding sequence is TGTGCCAGCAGTCGACAGGGTTGGGGCGAGCAGTACTTC.

The rearrangement uses TRBV19 and TRBJ1-1; 10 positions match TRBD1. J gave up 5 bases and V 3 bases, and 12 bases lay outside the gene matches. Germline V gene data show CDR1 as LNHDA and CDR2 as SQIVND (reference sequence). There are 17 residues in the CDR3. CDR3 protein: CASSILRDRGVGTEAFF. In DNA, the CDR3 is TGTGCCAGTAGTATTCTAAGGGACAGGGGAGTGGGAACTGAAGCTTTCTTT.

The genes are TRBV7-9 and TRBJ2-7, with 8 nucleotides matching TRBD1. The germline V gene encodes CDR1 SEHNR and CDR2 FQNEAQ (reference sequence). Trimming at V came to 5 bases and at J to 3 bases, leaving 6 bases not matched to a gene. The CDR3 runs to 14 residues. The CDR3 sequence: CASSKTGEVYEQYF. CDR3 nucleotide sequence: TGTGCCAGCAGCAAGACAGGGGAGGTCTACGAGCAGTACTTC.

This chain joins TRBV27 and TRBJ1-1; 8 bases agree with TRBD1. The CDR3 has 14 amino acids. The germline gives CDR1 MNHEY, CDR2 SMNVEV (reference sequence). The V gene end was trimmed by 4 bases and the J gene end by 5 bases; junction bases not matched to a gene: 6. In DNA form, the CDR3 reads TGTGCCAGCAGTTGGACAGGGTCCCGGACTGAAGCTTTCTTT. It is translated as CASSWTGSRTEAFF.

This chain joins TRBV6-5 and TRBJ1-1; 10 positions match TRBD1. The CDR3 length is 14 residues. The germline gives CDR1 MNHEY, CDR2 SVGAGI. V was pared by 1 base and J by 4 bases, with 0 bases of the junction left unmatched. In DNA form, the CDR3 reads TGTGCCAGCAGTTACTGGACAGGGGGCACTGAAGCTTTCTTT. This codes for CASSYWTGGTEAFF.

The V and J genes are TRBV30 and TRBJ1-2, with TRBD1 matching 9 bases. The CDR3 length is 14 residues. In germline, CDR1 is GTSNPN, CDR2 SVGIG (reference sequence). With 4 bases clipped from V and 4 bases from J, the junction kept 7 bases outside the gene matches. CDR3 DNA: TGTGCCTGGACTGAGACAGGGGGATTCTATGGCTACACCTTC. This translates into CAWTETGGFYGYTF. The entire variable domain, with the rest obtained from reference TRBV30 and TRBJ1-2, is as follows: SQTIHQWPATLVQPVGSPLSLECTVEGTSNPNLYWYRQAAGRGLQLLFYSVGIGQISSEVPQNLSASRPQDRQFILSSKKLLLSDSGFYLCAWTETGGFYGYTFGSGTRLTVV.